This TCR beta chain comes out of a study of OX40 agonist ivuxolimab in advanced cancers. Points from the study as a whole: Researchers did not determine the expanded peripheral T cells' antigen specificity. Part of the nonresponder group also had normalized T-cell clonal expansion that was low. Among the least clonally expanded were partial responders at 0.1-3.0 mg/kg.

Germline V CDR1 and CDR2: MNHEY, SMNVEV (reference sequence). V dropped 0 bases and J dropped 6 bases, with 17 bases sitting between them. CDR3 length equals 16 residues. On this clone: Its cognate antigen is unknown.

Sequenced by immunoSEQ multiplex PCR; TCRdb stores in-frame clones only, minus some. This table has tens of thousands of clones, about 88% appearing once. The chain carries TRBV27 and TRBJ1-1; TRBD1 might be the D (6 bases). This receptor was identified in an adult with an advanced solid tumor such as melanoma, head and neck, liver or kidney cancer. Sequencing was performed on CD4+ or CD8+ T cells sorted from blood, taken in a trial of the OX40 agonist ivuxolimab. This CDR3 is CASSLSAQGSGAEAFF. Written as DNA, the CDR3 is TGTGCCAGCAGTTTATCGGCACAGGGTTCGGGCGCTGAAGCTTTCTTT.